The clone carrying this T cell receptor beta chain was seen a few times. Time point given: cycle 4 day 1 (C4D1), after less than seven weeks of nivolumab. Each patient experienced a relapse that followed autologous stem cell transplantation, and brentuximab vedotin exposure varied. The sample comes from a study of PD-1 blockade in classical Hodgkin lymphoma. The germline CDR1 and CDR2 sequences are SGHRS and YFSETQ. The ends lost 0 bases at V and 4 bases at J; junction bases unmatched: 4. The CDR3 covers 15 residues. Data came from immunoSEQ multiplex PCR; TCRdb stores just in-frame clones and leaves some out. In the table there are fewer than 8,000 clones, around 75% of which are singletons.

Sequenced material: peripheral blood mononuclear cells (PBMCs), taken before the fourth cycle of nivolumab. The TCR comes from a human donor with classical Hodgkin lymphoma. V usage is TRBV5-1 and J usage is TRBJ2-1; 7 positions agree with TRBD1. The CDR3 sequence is CASSLGTGGYNEQFF. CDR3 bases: TGCGCCAGCAGCTTGGGGACAGGCGGGTACAATGAGCAGTTCTTC.